This T cell receptor (beta chain) derives from a study of T cell responses to AZD1222 COVID-19 vaccine. The study's findings and limits: Nearly half of unique spike-specific TCRs reportedly avoided B.1.351 and B.1.1.7 mutated regions.

With respect to this clone: Its matching antigen is unknown.

Assay: immunoSEQ multiplex PCR; the TCRdb copy retains only in-frame clones and omits some. The sample contains approximately 150,000 clones, 75% to 90% of which appear only once. The V end was cut by 5 bases, the J end by 3 bases, with 8 bases between. Looked up from germline, CDR1 is LGHDT and CDR2 is YNNKEL (reference sequence). This CDR3 spans 12 amino acids. The specimen was peripheral blood, collected 28 days after the second dose of the MenACWY control vaccine. The genes are TRBV3-1 (or the pseudogene TRBV3-2) and TRBJ2-7; possible D gene TRBD1, 6 bases. The receptor comes from an adult who received the MenACWY meningococcal vaccine as a control. The CDR3 DNA is TGTGCCAGCAGCTCGGACAGCTACGAGCAGTACTTC. It translates to CASSSDSYEQYF.